The next 9 T cell receptor beta chains were all read from a single sample in a study of CXCR3-negative and CXCR3-positive naive CD8 T cells. Libraries were UMI-labeled 5' RACE TRB cDNA. Reprocessing the 5' RACE reads, TCRdb reports a single entry for every CDR3 protein and omits DNA. Across 85,000 to 90,000 distinct CDR3 sequences, the top ten clones capture less than 1% of the sample. Study results and limitations: Hydrophobicity of TRB CDR3s was greater in CXCR3-positive naive cells than in CXCR3-negative naive cells.

Antigens for these TCRs are unknown. Sequenced sample: naive CXCR3+ CD8+ T cells from blood. Specified subset: CD45RO-CCR7+CD27+CD95- naive CD8+ T cells expressing CXCR3 (TNR3+). The receptors originated from a human donor in good health. Some clones in this sample may be carry-over from other donors' samples.

This chain links TRBV19 with TRBJ2-7; TCRdb indicates TRBD1, and absent DNA this call remains unverified. Germline assignment: CDR1 LNHDA and CDR2 SQIVND (reference sequence). The CDR3 has 18 amino acids. The CDR3 reads CASSHRGPLKEDSYEQYF.

The chain recombines TRBV23-1 with TRBJ2-5; TCRdb's assignment of TRBD2 cannot be checked, as there is no DNA. TRBV23-1 is an open reading frame, and its role is uncertain. This CDR3 is 15 amino acids long. The CDR3 is CASSRPESLKETQYF.

The chain recombines TRBV7-8 with TRBJ1-5; the TRBD1 assignment by TCRdb is unverifiable without DNA. The CDR3 totals 13 residues. Germline CDR1 reads SGHVS; CDR2 reads FQNEAQ. The CDR3 here is CASSLQGGQPQHF.

The chain uses TRBV7-3 and TRBJ2-5; the TCRdb call, TRBD2, lacks DNA for checking. CDR1 is SGHTA and CDR2 is FQGTGA in the germline V gene. The CDR3 is made up of 14 amino acids. The CDR3 sequence: CASSLSAGQETQYF.

This rearrangement joins TRBV27 to TRBJ1-6; without DNA, the TCRdb call of TRBD1 cannot be checked. CDR3 length: 14 amino acids. The germline CDR1 and CDR2 sequences are MNHEY and SMNVEV (reference sequence). CDR3 region: CASSFGTEYSPLHF.

The V call is TRBV29-1, the J call TRBJ2-7; there is no DNA to check the TCRdb D call of TRBD1. Germline V gives CDR1 SQVTM, CDR2 ANQGSEA. The CDR3 extends over 15 amino acids. The CDR3 reads CSVEDPGTGTYEQYF.

This chain connects TRBV7-6 to TRBJ2-3; TCRdb selects TRBD1, and the lack of DNA leaves this call unchecked. Germline V gene data show CDR1 as SGHVS and CDR2 as FNYEAQ. This CDR3 has 17 residues. CDR3 in amino acids: CASSLVVVQGGADTQYF.

The chain employs TRBV2 and TRBJ2-4; TCRdb proposes TRBD1, but this gene call is untestable without DNA. Germline assignment: CDR1 SNHLY and CDR2 FYNNEI. This CDR3 region has 15 residues. The CDR3 is CATTGGAQAKNIQYF.

This chain uses TRBV11-2 with TRBJ2-6. The germline V gene encodes CDR1 SGHAT and CDR2 FQNNGV. The CDR3 runs 13 residues. The CDR3 spells CASSFYGANVLTF.